These 20 T cell receptor beta chains were all obtained from the same sample, sequenced in a study of human T cells and chemical hapten exposure. The time point denotes: pre-sensitization, week 0. Treatment of the sample: therapeutic diphenylcyclopropenone sensitization with weekly scalp DPC. MiXCR was run by TCRdb on the RACE reads, yielding one entry per CDR3 protein. The table includes about 300,000 distinct CDR3 sequences, approximately 5% detected once. Source: whole blood, taken in connection with sensitization to the hapten diphenylcyclopropenone (DPC). These receptors originate from a woman younger than 30 with alopecia areata. Some clones in this sample may be carry-over from other donors' samples.

The table lists this clonotype with a few counts. The rearrangement links TRBV25-1 to TRBJ2-1, with D unresolved. Looked up from germline, CDR1 is MGHDK and CDR2 is SYGVNS. V gave up 1 base and J gave up 10 bases, with 11 bases separating them. The CDR3 spans 13 residues. CDR3 loop: CASSEFYAAEQFF. CDR3 nucleotide sequence: TGTGCCAGCAGTGAATTCTACGCCGCGGAGCAGTTCTTC.

The sample holds many counts of this clonotype. The gene calls are TRBV12-3 or TRBV12-4 and TRBJ2-1; 10 bases are a match to TRBD2. The CDR3 is 13 amino acids. V lost 6 bases to trimming and J lost 8 bases; unmatched junction nucleotides: 4. CDR3: CASRPSGGYEQFF. In nucleotides, the CDR3 is TGTGCCAGCAGGCCTAGCGGGGGCTATGAGCAGTTCTTC.

The CDR3 coding sequence is TGTGCCAGCAGCCAAATCCCAGGGGGGAAGGGCAATCAGCCCCAGCATTTT. Amino acid sequence: CASSQIPGGKGNQPQHF. This chain connects TRBV4-2 to TRBJ1-5; TRBD1 matches 7 bases. Germline V gene lookup returns CDR1 LGHNA and CDR2 YNFKEQ. This CDR3 region has 17 residues. V lost 2 bases to trimming and J lost 2 bases; unmatched junction nucleotides: 9.

This clonotype was seen more than once but under ten times. The chain employs TRBV7-8 and TRBJ2-3, with D perhaps given as TRBD1 or TRBD2 (6 bases each). The germline V gene encodes CDR1 SGHVS and CDR2 FQNEAQ. The CDR3 sequence is 14 residues long. V lost 0 bases and J lost 14, with 18 bases in between. Here the CDR3 reads CASSLAQGGHTPYF. Here the CDR3 DNA reads TGTGCCAGCAGCTTAGCGCAAGGGGGGCACACCCCGTATTTT.

The chain carries TRBV3-1 and TRBJ1-1; possible D gene TRBD1, 6 bases. Germline loops: CDR1 LGHDT, CDR2 YNNKEL (reference sequence). The CDR3 spans 15 residues. V shed 3 bases and J shed 5 bases, with 16 bases lying between them. CDR3 in DNA: TGTGCCAGCAGCCATGCCTACAGGGAGGGGACTGAAGCTTTCTTT. Encoded protein: CASSHAYREGTEAFF.

Comment on this clonotype: Compared with germline, one end of the junction differs, possibly owing to a read error. V is TRBV5-1 and J is TRBJ2-3; 9 bases align to TRBD1. The CDR3 is 18 amino acids. Germline V CDR1 and CDR2: SGHRS, YFSETQ. The CDR3 sequence is CASSLEVFSDRGTDTEYF. The CDR3 bases are TGCGCCAGCAGCTTGGAGGTTTTTTCGGACAGGGGCACAGATACGGAGTATTTT.

This clonotype appeared a few times. The chain links TRBV24-1 to TRBJ2-1; 8 bases match TRBD2. The CDR3 extends over 16 amino acids. Germline loops: CDR1 KGHDR, CDR2 SFDVKD. J gave up 9 bases and V 5 bases, and 14 bases lay outside the gene matches. CDR3: CATSAAGLGSIGEQFF. The CDR3 nucleotides read TGTGCCACCAGTGCCGCGGGACTAGGATCAATCGGTGAGCAGTTCTTC.

This clonotype was detected ten times or more. This chain links TRBV15 with TRBJ2-5; the match to TRBD2 covers 7 bases. The germline CDR1 and CDR2 sequences are LNHNV and YYDKDF (reference sequence). V was clipped by 0 bases and J by 3 bases; unmatched bases: 7. This CDR3 has 16 amino acids. The DNA of the CDR3 is TGTGCCACCAGCAGAGATAGGGAGGGGACCGAAGAGACCCAGTACTTC. It codes for CATSRDREGTEETQYF.

This clonotype has ten or more counts. The gene calls are TRBV20-1 and TRBJ2-6; tentative D call: TRBD1 (5 bases). The CDR3 spans 13 residues. Germline V gene data show CDR1 as DFQATT and CDR2 as SNEGSKA (reference sequence). With 3 bases removed from V and 14 bases from J, the gap between germline ends came to 17 bases. The CDR3: CSASPQGLSFLTF. For the CDR3, the DNA is TGCAGTGCTAGTCCCCAGGGCCTTTCCTTCCTGACTTTC.

This clonotype was seen a handful of times. The rearrangement uses TRBV20-1 and TRBJ1-1, with unresolved D. Germline CDR1 reads DFQATT; CDR2 reads SNEGSKA (reference sequence). The V end was cut by 5 bases, the J end by 8 bases, with 12 bases between. The CDR3 consists of 11 residues. CDR3 nucleotides: TGCAGTGCTCCCAGATCGGGCGAAGCTTTCTTT. Translated, it gives CSAPRSGEAFF.

V is TRBV2 and J is TRBJ1-5; D is uncertain. Trimming took 4 bases from V and 5 from J, leaving 12 bases between them. CDR3 length equals 14 residues. The germline V gene has CDR1 SNHLY and CDR2 FYNNEI. This chain's CDR3 is CASSGERGDQPQHF. CDR3 DNA sequence: TGTGCCAGCAGTGGGGAACGTGGGGATCAGCCCCAGCATTTT.

Many counts were recorded for this clonotype. This chain connects TRBV6-1 to TRBJ1-2; D gene uncertain. The V gene lost 1 base and the J gene lost 2 bases, with 8 bases spanning the gap. This CDR3 region has 14 residues. CDR1 is MNHNS and CDR2 is SASEGT in the germline V gene. DNA of the CDR3: TGTGCCAGCAGTGAAGTGGGTCGAAACTATGGCTACACCTTC. It specifies CASSEVGRNYGYTF.

This clonotype was recorded a few times. J is TRBJ2-1 and V is TRBV4-3; D gene unclear. The CDR3 extends over 14 amino acids. Germline V gene data show CDR1 as LGHNA and CDR2 as YSLEER. The germline V and J ends were trimmed by 3 bases and 0 bases, with 6 bases remaining between them. CDR3 nucleotides: TGCGCCAGCAGCCAGGCCAGCTCCTACAATGAGCAGTTCTTC. Its protein is CASSQASSYNEQFF.

The chain couples TRBV20-1 to TRBJ1-6, with D possibly being TRBD1 (6 bases). The V gene lost 2 bases and the J gene lost 7 bases, with 9 bases spanning the gap. The CDR3 length is 13 residues. Germline V gene sequence: CDR1 DFQATT, CDR2 SNEGSKA (reference sequence). The CDR3, as DNA: TGCAGTGCTAGACAGGGGTTGAATTCACCCCTCCACTTT. Translation: CSARQGLNSPLHF.

This clonotype came up many times. V gene TRBV29-1 combines with J gene TRBJ2-7; no clear D gene. This CDR3 comprises 16 residues. CDR1 is SQVTM, CDR2 ANQGSEA, per germline. V was cut by 4 bases and J by 0 bases, with 19 bases left in between. This CDR3 is CSVVRYKAASSYEQYF. CDR3 sequence (DNA): TGCAGCGTTGTTCGCTATAAGGCGGCAAGCTCCTACGAGCAGTACTTC.

This clonotype was detected many times. The chain is built from TRBV28 and TRBJ2-6; D call uncertain. V lost 7 bases to trimming and J lost 0 bases, with 19 bases between them. From germline, CDR1 is MDHEN and CDR2 SYDVKM. The CDR3 totals 18 residues. CDR3 sequence: CASIPLAPRSSGANVLTF. For the CDR3, the DNA is TGTGCCAGCATACCCCTGGCGCCCAGGTCCTCTGGGGCCAACGTCCTGACTTTC.

This clonotype was recorded many times. The V and J genes are TRBV5-6 and TRBJ2-3, with unresolved D. The CDR3 length is 14 residues. Trimming shortened V by 0 bases and J by 2 bases, and 7 bases separated the two germline ends. The germline V gene encodes CDR1 SGHDT and CDR2 YYEEEE. CDR3 loop: CASSLVAVTDTQYF. In DNA, the CDR3 is TGTGCCAGCAGCTTGGTGGCAGTCACAGATACGCAGTATTTT.

CDR3 DNA sequence: TGCGCCAGCAGCAGCACACAGGGGACGGGGGCCAACGTCCTGACTTTC. Its protein product is CASSSTQGTGANVLTF. The chain has TRBV5-1 and TRBJ2-6; 7 positions agree with TRBD1. Germline V gene sequence: CDR1 SGHRS, CDR2 YFSETQ. The CDR3 is made up of 16 amino acids. The V segment lost 4 bases and the J segment 4 bases; nucleotides outside the gene matches: 8.

The chain joins TRBV6-1 to TRBJ2-1, with D unclear. Trimming removed 1 base at V and 1 base at J, with 14 bases between. Germline CDR1 and CDR2: MNHNS and SASEGT. The length of the CDR3 is 17 residues. CDR3 residues: CASSEDVSPSSYNEQFF. The CDR3 DNA follows: TGTGCCAGCAGTGAAGACGTCAGTCCGAGTTCCTACAATGAGCAGTTCTTC.

This clonotype appeared many times. The chain combines TRBV6-2 or TRBV6-3 with TRBJ1-1; D gene ambiguous. V was trimmed by 6 bases and J by 10 bases, leaving 15 bases between them. The germline V gene encodes CDR1 MNHEY and CDR2 SVGEGT. The CDR3 extends over 12 amino acids. CDR3 protein: CASSVGKATAFF. CDR3 DNA: TGTGCCAGCAGCGTCGGGAAAGCAACAGCTTTCTTT.